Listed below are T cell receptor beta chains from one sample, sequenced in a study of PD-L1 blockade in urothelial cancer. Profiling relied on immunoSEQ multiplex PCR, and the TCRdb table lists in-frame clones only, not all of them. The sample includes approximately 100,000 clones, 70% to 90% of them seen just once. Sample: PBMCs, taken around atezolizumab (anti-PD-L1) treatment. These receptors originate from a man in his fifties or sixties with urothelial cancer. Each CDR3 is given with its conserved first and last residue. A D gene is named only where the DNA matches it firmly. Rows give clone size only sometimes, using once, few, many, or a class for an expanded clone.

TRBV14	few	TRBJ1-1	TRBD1	TGTGCCAGCAGCCAAGATTGGGGGAGGACAGGGAACACTGAAGCTTTCTTT	CASSQDWGRTGNTEAFF
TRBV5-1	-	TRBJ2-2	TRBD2	TGCGCCAGCAGGAAATCCCCGGGACTAGCGGGACATTATGCCGGGGAGCTGTTTTTT	CASRKSPGLAGHYAGELFF
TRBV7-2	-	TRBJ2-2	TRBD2	TGTGCCAGCAGCCCGAGAGGGACTAGCGGGATCGGGGAGCTGTTTTTT	CASSPRGTSGIGELFF
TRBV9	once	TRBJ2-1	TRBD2	TGTGCCAGCAGCGGAGTAGCGGGAGCAGAGCAGTTCTTC	CASSGVAGAEQFF
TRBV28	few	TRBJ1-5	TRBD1	TGTGCCAGCAGTTCGGGACAGAAAGGAAATCAGCCCCAGCATTTT	CASSSGQKGNQPQHF
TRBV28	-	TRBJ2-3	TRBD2	TGTGCCAGCAGCCTCACTAGCGGGCGAGACACAGATACGCAGTATTTT	CASSLTSGRDTDTQYF
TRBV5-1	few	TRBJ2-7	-	TGCGCCAGCAGCTTGGGACACTCCAGCTCCTACGAGCAGTACTTC	CASSLGHSSSYEQYF
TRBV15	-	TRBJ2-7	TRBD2	TGTGCCACCAGCAGAGAGGGGGGGGGCGCGGGAGGAGGCGAGCAGTACTTC	CATSREGGGAGGGEQYF
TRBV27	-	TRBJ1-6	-	TGTGCCAGCGGCCAGGGAGGGGTTCAGAATTCACCCCTCCACTTT	CASGQGGVQNSPLHF
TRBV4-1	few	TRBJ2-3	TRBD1	TGCGCCAGCAGCACCCGGGGACAGGGTGCAGATACGCAGTATTTT	CASSTRGQGADTQYF
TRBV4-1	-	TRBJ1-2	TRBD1	TGCGCCAGCAGCCCACGGGACAGGGCGGGCGGTGGCTACACCTTC	CASSPRDRAGGGYTF
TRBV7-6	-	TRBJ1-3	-	TGTGCCAGCAGCTTAGAGGGGACATGGGGAAACACCATATATTTT	CASSLEGTWGNTIYF
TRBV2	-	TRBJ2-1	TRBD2	TGTGCCAGCAGGGACGGACTAGCGGGTAAGCAGTTCTTC	CASRDGLAGKQFF
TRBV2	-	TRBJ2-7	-	TGTGCCAGCAATGCGGCCGGCTACGAGCAGTACTTC	CASNAAGYEQYF
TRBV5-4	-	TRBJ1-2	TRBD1	TGTGCCAGCAGCCGGACAGGGGGAAACTATGGCTACACCTTC	CASSRTGGNYGYTF
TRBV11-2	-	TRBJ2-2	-	TGTGCCAGCAGCTTAGATCAACTACCCACCGGGGAGCTGTTTTTT	CASSLDQLPTGELFF
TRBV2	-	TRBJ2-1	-	TGTGCCAGCAGTCCGACACGCACCCACAATGAGCAGTTCTTC	CASSPTRTHNEQFF
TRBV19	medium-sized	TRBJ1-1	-	TGTGCCAGTAGTGGGACATTTGCTTTCTTT	CASSGTFAFF
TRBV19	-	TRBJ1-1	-	TGTGCCAGTAGTACCTCTGGCCCGAACACTGAAGCTTTCTTT	CASSTSGPNTEAFF
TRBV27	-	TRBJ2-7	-	TGTGCCAGCAGTCCCACCGGGCGGGGATACGAGCAGTACTTC	CASSPTGRGYEQYF
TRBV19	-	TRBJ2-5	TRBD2	TGTGCCAGTAGTACCGGACTAGCGCACCAAGAGACCCAGTACTTC	CASSTGLAHQETQYF
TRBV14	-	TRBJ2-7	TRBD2	TGTGCCAGCAGCCTAGCGGGAGGTGACTACGAGCAGTACTTC	CASSLAGGDYEQYF
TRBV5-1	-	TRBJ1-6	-	TGCGCCAGCACGTTAGTGGGGAGGGACGCGTTATATTCACCCCTCCACTTT	CASTLVGRDALYSPLHF
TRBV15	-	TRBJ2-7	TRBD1	TGTGCCACCGCTGACGACAGGGGGCGCGACGAGCAGTACTTC	CATADDRGRDEQYF
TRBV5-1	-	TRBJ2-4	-	TGCGCCAGCAGCTTGGAGCCCCCATCTTTTCTTCAGTACTTC	CASSLEPPSFLQYF
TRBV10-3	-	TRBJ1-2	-	TGTGCCATCAGTGAGGGTTACAGTAACTATGGCTACACCTTC	CAISEGYSNYGYTF
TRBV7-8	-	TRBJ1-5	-	TGTGCCAGCAGCTTAGTAGCAGGGGTTCAGCCCCAGCATTTT	CASSLVAGVQPQHF
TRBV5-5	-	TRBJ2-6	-	TGTGCCAGCAGCTTGCAGGTCGTCTTTACTGGGGCCAACGTCCTGACTTTC	CASSLQVVFTGANVLTF
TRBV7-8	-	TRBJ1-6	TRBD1	TGTGCCAGCAGCTTCTTAGGGGGCGCGAATTCACCCCTCCACTTT	CASSFLGGANSPLHF